Sequencing of this TCR beta chain was carried out in a study of cytomegalovirus exposure and HLA in healthy donors. Germline V gene sequence: CDR1 MGHRA, CDR2 YSYEKL. Unmatched junction bases numbered 11, after V lost 2 bases and J lost 8 bases. The CDR3 spans 17 residues. It was with 60 Vbeta and 13 Jbeta primers that the PCR ran. The method was immunoSEQ multiplex PCR; TCRdb's version includes in-frame clones alone and lacks a portion of them. The table includes some 180,000 clones, around 80% detected once. Sequenced: PBMCs. The clonotype originates from a young man in good health and CMV-seronegative. V usage is TRBV4-1 and J usage is TRBJ2-2, with 10 bases that match TRBD2. DNA for the CDR3: TGCGCCAGCAGCCAAAACCCAGCTAGCGGGAGCTCTGGGGAGCTGTTTTTT. Its translation is CASSQNPASGSSGELFF.